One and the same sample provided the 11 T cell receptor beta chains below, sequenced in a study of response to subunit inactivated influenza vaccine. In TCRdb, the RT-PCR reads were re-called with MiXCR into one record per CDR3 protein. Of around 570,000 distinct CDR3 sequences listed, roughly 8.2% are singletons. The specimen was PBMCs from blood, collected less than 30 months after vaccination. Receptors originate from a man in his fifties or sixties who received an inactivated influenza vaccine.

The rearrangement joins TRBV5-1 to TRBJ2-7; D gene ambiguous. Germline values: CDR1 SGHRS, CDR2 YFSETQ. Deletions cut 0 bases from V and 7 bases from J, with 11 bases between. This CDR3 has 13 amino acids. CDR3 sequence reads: CASSLESFLEQYF. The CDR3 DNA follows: TGCGCCAGCAGCTTGGAGTCCTTCTTAGAGCAGTACTTC.

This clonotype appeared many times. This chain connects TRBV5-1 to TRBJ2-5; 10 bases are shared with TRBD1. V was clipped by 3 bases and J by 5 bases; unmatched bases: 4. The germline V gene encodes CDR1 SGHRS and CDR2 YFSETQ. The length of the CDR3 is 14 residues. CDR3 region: CASSWKGQGETQYF. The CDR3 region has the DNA TGCGCCAGCAGCTGGAAGGGACAGGGGGAGACCCAGTACTTC.

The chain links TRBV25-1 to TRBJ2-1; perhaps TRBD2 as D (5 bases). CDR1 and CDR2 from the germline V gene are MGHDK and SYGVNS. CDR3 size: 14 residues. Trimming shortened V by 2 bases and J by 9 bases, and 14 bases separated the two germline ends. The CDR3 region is CASSEGSSSGEQFF. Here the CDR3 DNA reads TGTGCCAGCAGTGAAGGGTCTAGCTCAGGTGAGCAGTTCTTC.

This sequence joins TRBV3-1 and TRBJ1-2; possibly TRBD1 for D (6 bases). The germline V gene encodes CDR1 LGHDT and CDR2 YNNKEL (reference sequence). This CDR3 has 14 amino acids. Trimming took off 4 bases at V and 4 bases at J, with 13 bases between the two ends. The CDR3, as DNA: TGTGCCAGCAGCCCCAGTACAGGGATCTATGGCTACACCTTC. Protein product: CASSPSTGIYGYTF.

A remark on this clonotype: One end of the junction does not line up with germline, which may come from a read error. The DNA of the CDR3 is TGTGCCAGCAGGTTAGCGGGGGACGCCTACGAGCAGTACTTC. This sequence encodes CASRLAGDAYEQYF. V gene TRBV12-3 or TRBV12-4 combines with J gene TRBJ2-7, with 9 bases matching TRBD2. The CDR3 extends over 14 amino acids.

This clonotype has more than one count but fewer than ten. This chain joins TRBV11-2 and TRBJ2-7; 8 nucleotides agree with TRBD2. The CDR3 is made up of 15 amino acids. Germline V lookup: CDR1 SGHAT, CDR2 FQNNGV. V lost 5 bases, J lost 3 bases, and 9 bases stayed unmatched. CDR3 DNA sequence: TGTGCCAGCAGCCCCGGACTAGCCTCTCTCTACGAGCAGTACTTC. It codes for CASSPGLASLYEQYF.

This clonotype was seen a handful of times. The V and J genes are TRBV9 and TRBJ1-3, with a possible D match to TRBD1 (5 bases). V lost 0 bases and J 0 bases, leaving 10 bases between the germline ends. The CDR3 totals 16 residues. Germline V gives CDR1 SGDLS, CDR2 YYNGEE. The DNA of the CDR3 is TGTGCCAGCAGCGTAGGGTTTACAGGCTCTGGAAACACCATATATTTT. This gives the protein CASSVGFTGSGNTIYF.

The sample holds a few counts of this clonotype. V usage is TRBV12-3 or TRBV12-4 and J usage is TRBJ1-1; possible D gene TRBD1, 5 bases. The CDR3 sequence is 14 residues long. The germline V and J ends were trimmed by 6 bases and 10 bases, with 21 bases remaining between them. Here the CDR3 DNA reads TGTGCCAGCAGGGATTACGGCGGGACCACGAGAGCTTTCTTT. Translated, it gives CASRDYGGTTRAFF.

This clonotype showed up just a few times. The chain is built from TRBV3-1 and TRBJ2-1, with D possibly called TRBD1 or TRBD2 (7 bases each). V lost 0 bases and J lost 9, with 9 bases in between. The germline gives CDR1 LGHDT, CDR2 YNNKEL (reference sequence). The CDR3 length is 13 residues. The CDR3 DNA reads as TGTGCCAGCAGCCAAGACAGGGGGGGTGAGCAGTTCTTC. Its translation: CASSQDRGGEQFF.

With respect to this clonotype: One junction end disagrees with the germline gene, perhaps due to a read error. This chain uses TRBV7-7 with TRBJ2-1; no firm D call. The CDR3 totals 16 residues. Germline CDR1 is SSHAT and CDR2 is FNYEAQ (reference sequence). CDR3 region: CASSLERTSSYNEQFF. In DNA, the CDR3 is TGTGCTAGCAGCTTAGAACGTACGAGCTCCTACAATGAGCAGTTCTTC.

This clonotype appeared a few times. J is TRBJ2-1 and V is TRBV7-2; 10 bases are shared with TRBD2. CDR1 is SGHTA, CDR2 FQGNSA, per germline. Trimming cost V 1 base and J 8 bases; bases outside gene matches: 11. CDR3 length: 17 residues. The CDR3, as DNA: TGTGCCAGCAGCTTAGGGGGTGTTAGCGGGAGGTACGATGAGCAGTTCTTC. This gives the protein CASSLGGVSGRYDEQFF.